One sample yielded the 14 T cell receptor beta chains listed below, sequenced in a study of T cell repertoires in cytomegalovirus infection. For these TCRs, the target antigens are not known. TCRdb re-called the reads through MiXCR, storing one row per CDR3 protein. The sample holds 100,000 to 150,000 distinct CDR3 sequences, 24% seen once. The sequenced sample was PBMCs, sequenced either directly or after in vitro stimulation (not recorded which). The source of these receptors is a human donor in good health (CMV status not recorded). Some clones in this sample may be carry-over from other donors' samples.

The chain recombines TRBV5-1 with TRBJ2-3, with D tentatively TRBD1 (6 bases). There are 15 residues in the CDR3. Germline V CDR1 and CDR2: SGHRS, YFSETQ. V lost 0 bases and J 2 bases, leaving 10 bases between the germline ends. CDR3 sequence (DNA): TGCGCCAGCAGCTTGGGCAGGGACACCACAGATACGCAGTATTTT. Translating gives CASSLGRDTTDTQYF. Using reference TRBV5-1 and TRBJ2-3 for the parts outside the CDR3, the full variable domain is KAGVTQTPRYLIKTRGQQVTLSCSPISGHRSVSWYQQTPGQGLQFLFEYFSETQRNKGNFPGRFSGRQFSNSRSEMNVSTLELGDSALYLCASSLGRDTTDTQYFGPGTRLTVL.

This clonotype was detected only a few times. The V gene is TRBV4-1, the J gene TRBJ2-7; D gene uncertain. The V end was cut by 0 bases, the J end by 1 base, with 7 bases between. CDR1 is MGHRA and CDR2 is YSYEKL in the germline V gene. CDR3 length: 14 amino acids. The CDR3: CASSQEGFSYEQYF. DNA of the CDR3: TGCGCCAGCAGCCAAGAGGGTTTTTCCTACGAGCAGTACTTC.

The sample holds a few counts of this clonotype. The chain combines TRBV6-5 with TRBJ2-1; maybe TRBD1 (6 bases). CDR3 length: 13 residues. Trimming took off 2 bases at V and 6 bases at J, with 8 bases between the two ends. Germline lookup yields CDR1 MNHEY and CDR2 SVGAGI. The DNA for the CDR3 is TGTGCCAGCAGTTACGGGACAAGCAATGAGCAGTTCTTC. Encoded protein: CASSYGTSNEQFF.

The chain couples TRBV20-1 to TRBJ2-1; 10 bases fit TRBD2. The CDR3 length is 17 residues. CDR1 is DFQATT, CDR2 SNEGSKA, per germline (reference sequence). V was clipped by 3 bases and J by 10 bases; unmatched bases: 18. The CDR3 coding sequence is TGCAGTGCTAGGGCCCCCTTAGAGCGGGAGGGCCGCCGGGAGCAGTTCTTC. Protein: CSARAPLEREGRREQFF.

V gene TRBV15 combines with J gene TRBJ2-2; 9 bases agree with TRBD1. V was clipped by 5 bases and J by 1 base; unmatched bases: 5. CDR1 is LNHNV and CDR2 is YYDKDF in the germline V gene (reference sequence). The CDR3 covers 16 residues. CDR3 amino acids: CATSGTGRENTGELFF. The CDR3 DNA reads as TGTGCCACCAGCGGGACAGGGAGGGAGAACACCGGGGAGCTGTTTTTT.

The CDR3 spells CASSLAWGGELFF. The CDR3 coding sequence is TGTGCCAGCAGCTTAGCGTGGGGAGGGGAGCTGTTTTTT. The chain recombines TRBV7-2 with TRBJ2-2; D is unclear. The CDR3 spans 13 residues. Deletions cut 0 bases from V and 8 bases from J, with 7 bases between. Germline V lookup: CDR1 SGHTA, CDR2 FQGNSA.

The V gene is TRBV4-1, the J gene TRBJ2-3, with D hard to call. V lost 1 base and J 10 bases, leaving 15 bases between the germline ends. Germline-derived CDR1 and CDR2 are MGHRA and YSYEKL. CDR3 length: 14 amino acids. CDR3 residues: CASSQGVSWGSQYF. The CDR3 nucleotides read TGCGCCAGCAGCCAAGGTGTCAGCTGGGGATCGCAGTATTTT.

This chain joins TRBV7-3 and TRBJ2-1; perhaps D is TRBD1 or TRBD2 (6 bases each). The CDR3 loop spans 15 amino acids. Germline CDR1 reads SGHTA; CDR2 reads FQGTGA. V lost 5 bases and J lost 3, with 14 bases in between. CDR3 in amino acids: CASSPGGGGYNEQFF. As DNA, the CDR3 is TGTGCCAGCAGCCCCGGAGGGGGAGGCTACAATGAGCAGTTCTTC.

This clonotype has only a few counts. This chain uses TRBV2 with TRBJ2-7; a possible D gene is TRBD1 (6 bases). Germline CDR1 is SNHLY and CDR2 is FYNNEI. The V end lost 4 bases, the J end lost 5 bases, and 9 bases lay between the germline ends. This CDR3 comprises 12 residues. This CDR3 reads CASSVQGDEQYV. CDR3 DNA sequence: TGTGCCAGCAGTGTACAGGGCGACGAGCAGTACGTC.

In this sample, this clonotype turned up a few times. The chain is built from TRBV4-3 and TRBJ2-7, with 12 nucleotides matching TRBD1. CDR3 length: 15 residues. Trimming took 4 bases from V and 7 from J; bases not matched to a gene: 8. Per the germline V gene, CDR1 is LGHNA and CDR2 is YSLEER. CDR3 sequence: CASSLWGQGAGEQYF. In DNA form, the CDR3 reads TGCGCCAGCAGCCTCTGGGGACAGGGGGCTGGAGAGCAGTACTTC.

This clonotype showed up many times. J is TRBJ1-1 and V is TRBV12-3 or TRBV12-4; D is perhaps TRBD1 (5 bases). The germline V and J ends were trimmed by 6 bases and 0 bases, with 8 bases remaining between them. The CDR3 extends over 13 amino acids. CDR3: CASSRGLNTEAFF. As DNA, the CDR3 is TGTGCCAGCAGCCGGGGCCTGAACACTGAAGCTTTCTTT.

CDR3 DNA: TGTGCCAGCAGTTTAAATTCTGGAAGGGGGCCGGGAAGTGAAAAACTGTTTTTT. Its protein is CASSLNSGRGPGSEKLFF. The chain couples TRBV12-3 or TRBV12-4 to TRBJ1-4; the match to TRBD1 covers 7 bases. V shed 2 bases, J shed 7 bases, and the junction held 16 bases outside the gene matches. This CDR3 has 18 residues.

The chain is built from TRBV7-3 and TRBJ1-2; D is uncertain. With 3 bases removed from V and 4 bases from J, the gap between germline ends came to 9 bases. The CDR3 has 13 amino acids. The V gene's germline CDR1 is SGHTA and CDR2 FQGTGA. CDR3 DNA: TGTGCCAGCAGCTTGGCGGCAGCCTATGGCTACACCTTC. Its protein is CASSLAAAYGYTF.

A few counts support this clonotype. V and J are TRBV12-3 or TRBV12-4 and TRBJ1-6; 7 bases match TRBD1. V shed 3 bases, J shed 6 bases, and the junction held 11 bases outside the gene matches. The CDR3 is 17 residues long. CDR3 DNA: TGTGCCAGCAGTTTTTATGAGGCGGGACAGATTAATTCACCCCTCCACTTT. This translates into CASSFYEAGQINSPLHF.